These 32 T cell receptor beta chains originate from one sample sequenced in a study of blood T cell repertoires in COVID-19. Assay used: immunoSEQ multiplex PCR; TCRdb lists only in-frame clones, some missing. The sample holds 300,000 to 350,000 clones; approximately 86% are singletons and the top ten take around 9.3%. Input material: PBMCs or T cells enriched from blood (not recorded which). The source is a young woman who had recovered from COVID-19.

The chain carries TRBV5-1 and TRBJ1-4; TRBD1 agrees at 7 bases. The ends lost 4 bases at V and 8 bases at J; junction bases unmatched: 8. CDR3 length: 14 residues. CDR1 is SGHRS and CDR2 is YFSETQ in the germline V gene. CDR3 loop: CASSTQGLKEKLFF. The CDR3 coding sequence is TGCGCCAGCAGCACACAGGGGTTAAAAGAAAAACTGTTTTTT.

The CDR3 DNA reads TGTGCCTGGAGCCCCGGGACTAGCGAAGAGACCCAGTACTTC. Translated, it gives CAWSPGTSEETQYF. This chain uses TRBV30 with TRBJ2-5; 10 bases line up with TRBD2. Germline V gene sequence: CDR1 GTSNPN, CDR2 SVGIG (reference sequence). V lost 3 bases, J lost 3 bases, and 4 bases stayed unmatched. This CDR3 region has 14 residues.

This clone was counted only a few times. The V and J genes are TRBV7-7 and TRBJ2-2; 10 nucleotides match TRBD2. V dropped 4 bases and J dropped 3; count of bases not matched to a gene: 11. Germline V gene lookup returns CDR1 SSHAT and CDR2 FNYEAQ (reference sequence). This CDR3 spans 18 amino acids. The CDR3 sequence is CASSSTPTSGIDTGELFF. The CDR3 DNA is TGTGCCAGCAGCTCGACGCCAACTAGCGGGATCGACACCGGGGAGCTGTTTTTT.

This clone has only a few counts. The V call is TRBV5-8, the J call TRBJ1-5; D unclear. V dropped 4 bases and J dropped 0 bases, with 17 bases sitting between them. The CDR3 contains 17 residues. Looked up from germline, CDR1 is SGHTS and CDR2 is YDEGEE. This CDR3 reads CASSPRTGYSSNQPQHF. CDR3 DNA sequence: TGTGCCAGCAGCCCTCGTACGGGGTATAGTAGCAATCAGCCCCAGCATTTT.

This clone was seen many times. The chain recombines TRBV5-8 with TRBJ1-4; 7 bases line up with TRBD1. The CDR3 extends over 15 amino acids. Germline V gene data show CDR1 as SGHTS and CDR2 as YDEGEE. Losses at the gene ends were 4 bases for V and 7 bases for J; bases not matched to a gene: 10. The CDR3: CASSTQDTGVEKLFF. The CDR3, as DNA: TGTGCCAGCAGCACACAAGACACAGGGGTTGAAAAACTGTTTTTT. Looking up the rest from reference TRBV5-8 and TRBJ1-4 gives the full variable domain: EAGVTQSPTHLIKTRGQQATLRCSPISGHTSVYWYQQALGLGLQFLLWYDEGEERNRGNFPPRFSGRQFPNYSSELNVNALELEDSALYLCASSTQDTGVEKLFFGSGTQLSVL.

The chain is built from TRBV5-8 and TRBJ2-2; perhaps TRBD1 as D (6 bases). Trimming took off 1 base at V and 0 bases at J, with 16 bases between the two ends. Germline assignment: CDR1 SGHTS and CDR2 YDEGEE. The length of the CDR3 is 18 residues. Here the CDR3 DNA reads TGTGCCAGCAGCTTGTGGGGACAAACCACCGCGAACACCGGGGAGCTGTTTTTT. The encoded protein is CASSLWGQTTANTGELFF.

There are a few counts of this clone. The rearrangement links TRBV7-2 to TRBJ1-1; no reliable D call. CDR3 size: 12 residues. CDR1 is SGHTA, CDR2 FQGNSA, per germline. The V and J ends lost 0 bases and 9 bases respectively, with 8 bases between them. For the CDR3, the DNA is TGTGCCAGCAGCTTAGCCAGGAGGAAAGCTTTCTTT. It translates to CASSLARRKAFF.

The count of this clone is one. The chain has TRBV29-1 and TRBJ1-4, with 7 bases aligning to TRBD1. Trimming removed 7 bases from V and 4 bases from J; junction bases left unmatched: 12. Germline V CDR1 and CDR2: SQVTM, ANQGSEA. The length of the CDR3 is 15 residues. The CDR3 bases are TGCAGCGCCTGCGAGGGGGCAGTTGATAATGAAAAACTGTTTTTT. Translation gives CSACEGAVDNEKLFF.

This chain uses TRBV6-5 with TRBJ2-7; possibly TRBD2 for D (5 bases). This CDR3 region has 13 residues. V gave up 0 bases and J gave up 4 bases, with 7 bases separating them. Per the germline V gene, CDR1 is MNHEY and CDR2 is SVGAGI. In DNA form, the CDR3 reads TGTGCCAGCAGTTACTCGAGGGTTTACGAGCAGTACTTC. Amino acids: CASSYSRVYEQYF.

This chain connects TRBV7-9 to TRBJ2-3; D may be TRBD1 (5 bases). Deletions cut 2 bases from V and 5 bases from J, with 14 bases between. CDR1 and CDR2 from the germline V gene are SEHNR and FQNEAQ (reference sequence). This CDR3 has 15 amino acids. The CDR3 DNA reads TGTGCCAGCAGCTTATTTGGGGCACCCCTAGATACGCAGTATTTT. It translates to CASSLFGAPLDTQYF.

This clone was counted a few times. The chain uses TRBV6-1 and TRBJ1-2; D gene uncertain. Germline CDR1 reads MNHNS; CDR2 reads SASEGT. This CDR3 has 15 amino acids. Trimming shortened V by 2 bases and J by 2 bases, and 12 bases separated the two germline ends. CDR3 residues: CASSEYTDNNYGYTF. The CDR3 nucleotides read TGTGCCAGCAGTGAATATACAGACAACAACTATGGCTACACCTTC.

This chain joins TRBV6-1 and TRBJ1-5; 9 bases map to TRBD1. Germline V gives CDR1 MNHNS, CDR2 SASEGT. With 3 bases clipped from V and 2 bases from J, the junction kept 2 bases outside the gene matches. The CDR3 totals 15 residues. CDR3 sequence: CASSEDRGGNQPQHF. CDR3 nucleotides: TGTGCCAGCAGTGAGGACAGGGGCGGCAATCAGCCCCAGCATTTT.

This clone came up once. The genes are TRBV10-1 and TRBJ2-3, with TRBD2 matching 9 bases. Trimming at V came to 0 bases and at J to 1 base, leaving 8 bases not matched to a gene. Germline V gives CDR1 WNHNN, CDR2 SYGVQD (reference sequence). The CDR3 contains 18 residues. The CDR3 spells CASSESLAGMGGTDTQYF. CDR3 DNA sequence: TGCGCCAGCAGTGAGTCTCTAGCGGGAATGGGTGGCACAGATACGCAGTATTTT.

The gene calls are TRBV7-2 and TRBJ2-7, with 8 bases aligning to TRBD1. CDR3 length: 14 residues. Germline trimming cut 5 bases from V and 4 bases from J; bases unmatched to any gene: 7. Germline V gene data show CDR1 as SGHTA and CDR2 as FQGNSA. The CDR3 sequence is CASSHGQGFYEQYF. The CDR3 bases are TGTGCCAGCAGCCATGGACAGGGATTTTACGAGCAGTACTTC.

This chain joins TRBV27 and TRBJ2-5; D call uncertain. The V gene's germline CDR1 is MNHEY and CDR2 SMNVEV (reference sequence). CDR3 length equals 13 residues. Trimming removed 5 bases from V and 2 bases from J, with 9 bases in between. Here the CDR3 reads CASSQIPQETQYF. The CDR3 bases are TGTGCCAGCAGTCAGATCCCGCAAGAGACCCAGTACTTC.

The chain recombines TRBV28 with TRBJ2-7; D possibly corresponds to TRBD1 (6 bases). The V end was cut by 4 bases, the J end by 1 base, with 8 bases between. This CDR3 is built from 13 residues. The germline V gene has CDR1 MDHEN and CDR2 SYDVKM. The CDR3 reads CASSSGASYEQYF. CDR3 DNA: TGTGCCAGCAGTTCAGGGGCTTCCTACGAGCAGTACTTC.

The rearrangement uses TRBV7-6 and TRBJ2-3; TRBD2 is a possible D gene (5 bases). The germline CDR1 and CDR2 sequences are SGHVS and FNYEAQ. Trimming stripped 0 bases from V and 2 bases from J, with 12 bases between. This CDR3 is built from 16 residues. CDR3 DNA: TGTGCCAGCAGCTTAGCAGAAGCGGAGATCACAGATACGCAGTATTTT. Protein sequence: CASSLAEAEITDTQYF. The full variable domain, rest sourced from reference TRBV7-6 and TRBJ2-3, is GAGVSQSPRYKVTKRGQDVALRCDPISGHVSLYWYRQALGQGPEFLTYFNYEAQQDKSGLPNDRFSAERPEGSISTLTIQRTEQRDSAMYRCASSLAEAEITDTQYFGPGTRLTVL.

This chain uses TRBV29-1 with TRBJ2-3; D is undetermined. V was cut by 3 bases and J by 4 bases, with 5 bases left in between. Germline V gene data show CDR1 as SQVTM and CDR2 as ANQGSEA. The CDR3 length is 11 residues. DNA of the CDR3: TGCAGCGTTGATTTCGCAGATACGCAGTATTTT. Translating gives CSVDFADTQYF.

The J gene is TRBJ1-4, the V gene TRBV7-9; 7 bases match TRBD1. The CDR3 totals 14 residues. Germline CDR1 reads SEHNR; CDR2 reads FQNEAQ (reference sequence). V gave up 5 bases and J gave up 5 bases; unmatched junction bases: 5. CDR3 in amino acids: CASSGGTDNEKLFF. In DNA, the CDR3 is TGTGCCAGCAGCGGCGGGACAGACAATGAAAAACTGTTTTTT. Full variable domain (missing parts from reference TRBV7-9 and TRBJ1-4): DTGVSQNPRHKITKRGQNVTFRCDPISEHNRLYWYRQTLGQGPEFLTYFQNEAQLEKSRLLSDRFSAERPKGSFSTLEIQRTEQGDSAMYLCASSGGTDNEKLFFGSGTQLSVL.

CDR3 sequence (DNA): TGTGCCAGCAGCCTGGGACTAGCGGGAAACAATGAGCAGTTCTTC. Translating gives CASSLGLAGNNEQFF. The V and J genes are TRBV7-3 and TRBJ2-1, with TRBD2 matching over 13 bases. The CDR3 runs 15 residues. The germline V gene has CDR1 SGHTA and CDR2 FQGTGA. V lost 5 bases and J lost 5; bases outside the gene matches: 3.

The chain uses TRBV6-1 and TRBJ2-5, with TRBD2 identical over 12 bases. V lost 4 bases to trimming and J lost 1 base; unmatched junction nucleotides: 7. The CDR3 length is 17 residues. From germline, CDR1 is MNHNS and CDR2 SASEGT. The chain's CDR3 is CASSVITSGGTQETQYF. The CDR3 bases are TGTGCCAGCAGTGTTATAACTAGCGGGGGGACCCAAGAGACCCAGTACTTC.

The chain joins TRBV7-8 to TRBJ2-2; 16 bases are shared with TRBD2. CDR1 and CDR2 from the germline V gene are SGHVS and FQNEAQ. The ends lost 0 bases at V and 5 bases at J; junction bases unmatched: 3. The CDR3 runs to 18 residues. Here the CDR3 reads CASSLAGTSGRGTGELFF. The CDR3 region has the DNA TGTGCCAGCAGCTTAGCCGGGACTAGCGGGAGGGGTACCGGGGAGCTGTTTTTT.

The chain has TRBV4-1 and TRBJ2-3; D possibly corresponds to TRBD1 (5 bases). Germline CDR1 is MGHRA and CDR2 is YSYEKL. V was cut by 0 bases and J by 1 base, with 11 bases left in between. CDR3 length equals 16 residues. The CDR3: CASSQDWGPGTDTQYF. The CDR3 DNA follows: TGCGCCAGCAGCCAAGATTGGGGCCCCGGCACAGATACGCAGTATTTT.

For the CDR3, the DNA is TGTGCCAGCAGCGTAAGCCCTTGGAATGAGCAGTTCTTC. Protein sequence: CASSVSPWNEQFF. This chain uses TRBV9 with TRBJ2-1; D remains unclear. This CDR3 has 13 amino acids. Germline V gene lookup returns CDR1 SGDLS and CDR2 YYNGEE. V was clipped by 1 base and J by 7 bases, with 9 bases between them.

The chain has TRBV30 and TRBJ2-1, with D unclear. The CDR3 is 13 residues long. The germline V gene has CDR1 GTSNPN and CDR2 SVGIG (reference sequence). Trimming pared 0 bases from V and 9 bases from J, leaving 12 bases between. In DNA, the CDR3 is TGTGCCTGGAGTGTGCGTACCGAGAGTGAGCAGTTCTTC. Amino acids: CAWSVRTESEQFF.

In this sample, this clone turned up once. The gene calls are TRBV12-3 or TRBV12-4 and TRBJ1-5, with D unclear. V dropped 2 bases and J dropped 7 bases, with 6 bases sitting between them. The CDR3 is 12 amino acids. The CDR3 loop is CASSLTPQPQHF. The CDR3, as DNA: TGTGCCAGCAGTTTAACACCCCAGCCCCAGCATTTT.

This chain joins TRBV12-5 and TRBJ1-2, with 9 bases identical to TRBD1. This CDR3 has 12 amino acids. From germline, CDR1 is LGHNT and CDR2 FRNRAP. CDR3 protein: CASGQGDYGYTF. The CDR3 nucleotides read TGTGCATCGGGACAGGGAGACTATGGCTACACCTTC.

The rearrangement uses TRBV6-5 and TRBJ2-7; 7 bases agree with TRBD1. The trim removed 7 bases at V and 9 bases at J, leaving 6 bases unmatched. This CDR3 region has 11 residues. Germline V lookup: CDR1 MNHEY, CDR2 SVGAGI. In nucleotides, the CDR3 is TGTGCCAGCAACGAAGGGGGCCGGCAGTACTTC. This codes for CASNEGGRQYF.

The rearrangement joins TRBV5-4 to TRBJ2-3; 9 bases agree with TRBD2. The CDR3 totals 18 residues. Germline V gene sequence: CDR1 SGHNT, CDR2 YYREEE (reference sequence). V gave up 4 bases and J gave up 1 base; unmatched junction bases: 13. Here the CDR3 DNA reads TGTGCCAGCAGCCTGGATCTGGGACTAGCAGCCGGCACAGATACGCAGTATTTT. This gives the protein CASSLDLGLAAGTDTQYF.

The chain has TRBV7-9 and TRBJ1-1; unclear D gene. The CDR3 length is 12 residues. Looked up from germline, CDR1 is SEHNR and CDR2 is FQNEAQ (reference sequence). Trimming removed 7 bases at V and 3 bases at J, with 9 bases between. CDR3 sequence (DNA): TGTGCCAGCACCCCTCTTTACACTGAAGCTTTCTTT. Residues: CASTPLYTEAFF.

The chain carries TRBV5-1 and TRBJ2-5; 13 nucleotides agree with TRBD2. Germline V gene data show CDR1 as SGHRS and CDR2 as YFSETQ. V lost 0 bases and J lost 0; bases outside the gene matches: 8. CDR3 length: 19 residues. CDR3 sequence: CASSLGGLAGMGNQETQYF. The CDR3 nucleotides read TGCGCCAGCAGCTTGGGGGGACTAGCGGGGATGGGGAACCAAGAGACCCAGTACTTC.

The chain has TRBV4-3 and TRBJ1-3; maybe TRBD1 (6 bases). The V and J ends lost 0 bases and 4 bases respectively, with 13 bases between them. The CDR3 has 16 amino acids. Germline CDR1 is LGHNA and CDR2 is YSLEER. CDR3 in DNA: TGCGCCAGCAGCCAAGATGGGGGGGGCTCCGGAAACACCATATATTTT. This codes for CASSQDGGGSGNTIYF.